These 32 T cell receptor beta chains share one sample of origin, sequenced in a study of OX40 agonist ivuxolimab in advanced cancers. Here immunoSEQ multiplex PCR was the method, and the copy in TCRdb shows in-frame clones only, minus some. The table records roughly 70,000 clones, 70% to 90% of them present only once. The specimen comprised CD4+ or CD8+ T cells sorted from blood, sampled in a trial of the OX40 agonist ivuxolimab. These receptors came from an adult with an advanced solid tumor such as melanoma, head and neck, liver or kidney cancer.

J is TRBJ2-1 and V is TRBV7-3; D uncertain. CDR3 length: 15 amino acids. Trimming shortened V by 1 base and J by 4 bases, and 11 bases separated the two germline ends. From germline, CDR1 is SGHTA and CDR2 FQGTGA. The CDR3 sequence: CASSLSSGKYNEQFF. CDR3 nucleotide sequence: TGTGCCAGCAGCTTAAGTTCTGGAAAATACAATGAGCAGTTCTTC.

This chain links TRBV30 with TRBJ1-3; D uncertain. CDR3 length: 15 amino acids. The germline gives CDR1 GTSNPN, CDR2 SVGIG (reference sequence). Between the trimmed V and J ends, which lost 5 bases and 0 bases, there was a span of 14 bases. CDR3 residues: CAWGPGHYSGNTIYF. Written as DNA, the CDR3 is TGTGCCTGGGGGCCAGGCCATTACTCTGGAAACACCATATATTTT.

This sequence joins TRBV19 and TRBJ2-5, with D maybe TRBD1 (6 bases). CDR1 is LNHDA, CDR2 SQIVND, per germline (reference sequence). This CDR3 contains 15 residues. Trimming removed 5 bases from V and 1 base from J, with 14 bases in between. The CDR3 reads CASSDRWGPQETQYF. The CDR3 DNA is TGTGCCAGTAGTGACCGGTGGGGGCCCCAAGAGACCCAGTACTTC.

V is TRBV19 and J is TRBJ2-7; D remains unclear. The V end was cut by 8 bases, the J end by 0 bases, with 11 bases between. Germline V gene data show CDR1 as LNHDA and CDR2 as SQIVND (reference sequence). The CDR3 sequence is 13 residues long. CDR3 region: CASQSEDSYEQYF. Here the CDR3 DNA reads TGTGCCAGTCAGTCTGAGGACTCCTACGAGCAGTACTTC.

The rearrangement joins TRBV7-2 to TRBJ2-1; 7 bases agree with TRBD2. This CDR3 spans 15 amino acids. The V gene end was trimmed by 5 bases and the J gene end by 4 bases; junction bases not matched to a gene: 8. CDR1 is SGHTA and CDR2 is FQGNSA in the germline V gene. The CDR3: CASSGRDYRYNEQFF. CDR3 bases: TGTGCCAGCAGCGGCAGGGACTACCGTTACAATGAGCAGTTCTTC.

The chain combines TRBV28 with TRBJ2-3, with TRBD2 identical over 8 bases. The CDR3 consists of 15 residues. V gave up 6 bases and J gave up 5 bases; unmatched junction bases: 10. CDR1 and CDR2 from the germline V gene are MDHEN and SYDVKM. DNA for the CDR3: TGTGCCAGCAGCTTAGCGGGGTCCCAGGGAGATACGCAGTATTTT. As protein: CASSLAGSQGDTQYF.

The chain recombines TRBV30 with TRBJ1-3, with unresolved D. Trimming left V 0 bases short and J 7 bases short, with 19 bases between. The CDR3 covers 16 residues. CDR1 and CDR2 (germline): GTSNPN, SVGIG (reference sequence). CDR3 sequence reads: CAWSVPQIELSNTIYF. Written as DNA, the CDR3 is TGTGCCTGGAGTGTACCCCAGATCGAGTTATCGAACACCATATATTTT.

Here the CDR3 DNA reads TGTGCCAGCTCACCGACAGGGAATGGGGCCAACGTCCTGACTTTC. Translated, it gives CASSPTGNGANVLTF. The V and J genes are TRBV18 and TRBJ2-6; TRBD1 matches at 7 bases. Per germline, CDR1 KGHSH and CDR2 LQKENI. Unmatched junction bases numbered 2, after V lost 3 bases and J lost 3 bases. The CDR3 sequence is 15 residues long.

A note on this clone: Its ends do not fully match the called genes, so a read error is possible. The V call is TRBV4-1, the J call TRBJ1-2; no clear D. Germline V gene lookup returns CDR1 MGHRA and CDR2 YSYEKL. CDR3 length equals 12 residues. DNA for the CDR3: TGCGCCAGCAGTCAAGCAAACAGCCGCTACACCTTC. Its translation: CASSQANSRYTF.

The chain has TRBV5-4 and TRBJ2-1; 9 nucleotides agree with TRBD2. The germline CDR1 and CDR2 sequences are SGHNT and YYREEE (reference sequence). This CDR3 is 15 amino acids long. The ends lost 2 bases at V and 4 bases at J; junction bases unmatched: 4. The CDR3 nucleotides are TGTGCCAGCAGCTTCCCTAGCGGGGAGTACAATGAGCAGTTCTTC. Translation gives CASSFPSGEYNEQFF.

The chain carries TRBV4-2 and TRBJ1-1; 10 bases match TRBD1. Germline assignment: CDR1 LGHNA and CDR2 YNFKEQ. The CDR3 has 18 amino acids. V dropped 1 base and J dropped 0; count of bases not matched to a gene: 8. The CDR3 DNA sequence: TGTGCCAGCAGCCAAGCTTCTGGGACAGGGGCCATGAACACTGAAGCTTTCTTT. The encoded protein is CASSQASGTGAMNTEAFF.

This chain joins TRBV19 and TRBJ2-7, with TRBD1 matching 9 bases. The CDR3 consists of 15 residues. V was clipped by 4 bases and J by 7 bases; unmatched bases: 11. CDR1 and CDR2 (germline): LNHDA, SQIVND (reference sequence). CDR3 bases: TGTGCCAGTAGTACCCCCGGGACAGGGATGGGAGAGCAGTACTTC. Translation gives CASSTPGTGMGEQYF.

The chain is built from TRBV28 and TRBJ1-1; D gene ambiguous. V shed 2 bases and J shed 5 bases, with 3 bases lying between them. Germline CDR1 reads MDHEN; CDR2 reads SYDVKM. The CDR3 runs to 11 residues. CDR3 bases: TGTGCCAGCAGTTTAGGAACTGAAGCTTTCTTT. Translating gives CASSLGTEAFF.

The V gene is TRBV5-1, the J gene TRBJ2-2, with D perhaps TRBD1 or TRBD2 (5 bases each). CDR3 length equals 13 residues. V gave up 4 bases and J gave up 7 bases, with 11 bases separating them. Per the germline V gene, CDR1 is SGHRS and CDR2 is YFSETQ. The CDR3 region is CASSSRGVGELFF. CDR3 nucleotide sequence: TGCGCCAGCAGCAGTAGGGGAGTCGGGGAGCTGTTTTTT.

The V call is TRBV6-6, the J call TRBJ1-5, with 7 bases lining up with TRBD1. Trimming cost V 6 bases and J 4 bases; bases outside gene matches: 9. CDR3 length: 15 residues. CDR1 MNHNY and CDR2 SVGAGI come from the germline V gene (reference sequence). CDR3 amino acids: CASRVDRNGNQPQHF. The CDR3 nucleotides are TGTGCCAGCAGGGTGGACAGGAACGGGAATCAGCCCCAGCATTTT.

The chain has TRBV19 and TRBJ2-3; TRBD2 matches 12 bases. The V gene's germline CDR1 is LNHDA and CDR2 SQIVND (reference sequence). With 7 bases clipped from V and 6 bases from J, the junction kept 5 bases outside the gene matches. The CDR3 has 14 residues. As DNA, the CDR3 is TGTGCCAGTACTCGGACTAGCGGGGTGGATACGCAGTATTTT. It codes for CASTRTSGVDTQYF.

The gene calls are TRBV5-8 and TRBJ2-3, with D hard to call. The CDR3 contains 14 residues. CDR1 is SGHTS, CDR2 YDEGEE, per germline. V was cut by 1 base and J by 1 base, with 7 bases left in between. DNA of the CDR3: TGTGCCAGCAGCTTGAGGGCCGGCACAGATACGCAGTATTTT. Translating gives CASSLRAGTDTQYF.

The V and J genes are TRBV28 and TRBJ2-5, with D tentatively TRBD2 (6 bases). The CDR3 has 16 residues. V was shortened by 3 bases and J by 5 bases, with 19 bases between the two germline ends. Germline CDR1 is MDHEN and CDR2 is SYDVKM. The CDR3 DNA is TGTGCCAGCAGTTTTTCGGGGGACCCTAGCCGGGAGACCCAGTACTTC. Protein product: CASSFSGDPSRETQYF.

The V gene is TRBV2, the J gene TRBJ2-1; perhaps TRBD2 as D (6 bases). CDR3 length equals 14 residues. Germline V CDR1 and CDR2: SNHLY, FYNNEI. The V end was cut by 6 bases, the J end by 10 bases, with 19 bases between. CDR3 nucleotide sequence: TGTGCCAGCAGGCGGGACGGAGGATTGTACGAGCAGTTCTTC. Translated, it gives CASRRDGGLYEQFF.

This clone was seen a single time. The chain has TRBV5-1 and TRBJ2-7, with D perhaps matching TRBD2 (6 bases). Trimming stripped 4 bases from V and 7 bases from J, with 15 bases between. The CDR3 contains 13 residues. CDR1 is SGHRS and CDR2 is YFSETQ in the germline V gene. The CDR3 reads CASSPALGGEQYF. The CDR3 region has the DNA TGCGCCAGCAGCCCGGCCCTTGGGGGGGAGCAGTACTTC. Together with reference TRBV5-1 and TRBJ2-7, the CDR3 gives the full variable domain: KAGVTQTPRYLIKTRGQQVTLSCSPISGHRSVSWYQQTPGQGLQFLFEYFSETQRNKGNFPGRFSGRQFSNSRSEMNVSTLELGDSALYLCASSPALGGEQYFGPGTRLTVT.

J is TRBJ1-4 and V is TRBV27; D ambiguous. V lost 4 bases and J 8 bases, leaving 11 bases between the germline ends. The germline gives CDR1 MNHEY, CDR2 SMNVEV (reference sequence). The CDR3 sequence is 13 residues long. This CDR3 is CASSYGYREKLFF. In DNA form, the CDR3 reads TGTGCCAGCAGTTACGGTTATCGGGAAAAACTGTTTTTT.

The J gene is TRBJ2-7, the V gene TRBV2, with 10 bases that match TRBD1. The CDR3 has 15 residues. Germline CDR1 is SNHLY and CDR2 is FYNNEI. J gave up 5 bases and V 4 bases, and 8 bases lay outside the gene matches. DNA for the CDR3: TGTGCCAGCAGTGCGGACAGGGGGGCCAGGAACGAGCAGTACTTC. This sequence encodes CASSADRGARNEQYF.

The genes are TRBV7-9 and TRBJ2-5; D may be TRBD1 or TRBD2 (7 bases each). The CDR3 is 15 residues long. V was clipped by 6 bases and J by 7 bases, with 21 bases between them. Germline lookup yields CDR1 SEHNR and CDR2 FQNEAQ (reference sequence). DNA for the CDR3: TGTGCCAGCAGTCCTTCCAGGGGGGGGAGTGGGACCCAGTACTTC. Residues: CASSPSRGGSGTQYF.

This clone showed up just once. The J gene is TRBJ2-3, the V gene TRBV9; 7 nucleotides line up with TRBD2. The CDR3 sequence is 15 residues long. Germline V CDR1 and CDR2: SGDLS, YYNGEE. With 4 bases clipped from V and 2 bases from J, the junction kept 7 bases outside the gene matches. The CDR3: CASSPREGLTDTQYF. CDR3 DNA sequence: TGTGCCAGCAGCCCAAGGGAGGGACTCACAGATACGCAGTATTTT.

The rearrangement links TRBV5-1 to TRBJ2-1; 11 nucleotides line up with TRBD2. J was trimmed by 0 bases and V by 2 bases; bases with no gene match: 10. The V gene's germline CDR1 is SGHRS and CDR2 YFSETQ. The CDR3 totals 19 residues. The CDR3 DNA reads TGCGCCAGCAGCTTCCCCGGGACTAGCGGTTCGAGCTCCTACAATGAGCAGTTCTTC. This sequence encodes CASSFPGTSGSSSYNEQFF. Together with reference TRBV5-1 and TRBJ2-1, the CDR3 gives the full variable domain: KAGVTQTPRYLIKTRGQQVTLSCSPISGHRSVSWYQQTPGQGLQFLFEYFSETQRNKGNFPGRFSGRQFSNSRSEMNVSTLELGDSALYLCASSFPGTSGSSSYNEQFFGPGTRLTVL.

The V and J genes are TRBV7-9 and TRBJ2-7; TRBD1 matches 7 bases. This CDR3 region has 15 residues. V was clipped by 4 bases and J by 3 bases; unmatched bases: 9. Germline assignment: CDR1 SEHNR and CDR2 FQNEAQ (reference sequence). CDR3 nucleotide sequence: TGTGCCAGCAGCTACCGAGGGGGCGCGCACTACGAGCAGTACTTC. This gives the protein CASSYRGGAHYEQYF.

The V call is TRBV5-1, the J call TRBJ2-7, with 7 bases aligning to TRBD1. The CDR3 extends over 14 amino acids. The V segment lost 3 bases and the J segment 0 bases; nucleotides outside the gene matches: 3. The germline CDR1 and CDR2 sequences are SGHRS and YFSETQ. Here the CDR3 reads CASSSRDSSYEQYF. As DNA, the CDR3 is TGCGCCAGCAGCTCCCGGGACAGCTCCTACGAGCAGTACTTC.

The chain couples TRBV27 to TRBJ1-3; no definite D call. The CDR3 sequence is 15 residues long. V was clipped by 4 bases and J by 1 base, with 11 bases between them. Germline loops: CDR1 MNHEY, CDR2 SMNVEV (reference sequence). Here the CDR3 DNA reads TGTGCCAGCAGTTATAAGGCGAGGTCTGGAAACACCATATATTTT. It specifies CASSYKARSGNTIYF.

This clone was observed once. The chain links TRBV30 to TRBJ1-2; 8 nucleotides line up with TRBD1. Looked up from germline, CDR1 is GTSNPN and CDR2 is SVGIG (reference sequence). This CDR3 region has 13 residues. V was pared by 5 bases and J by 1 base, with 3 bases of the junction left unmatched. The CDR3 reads CAWGDRSNYGYTF. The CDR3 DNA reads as TGTGCCTGGGGGGACAGGAGTAACTATGGCTACACCTTC.

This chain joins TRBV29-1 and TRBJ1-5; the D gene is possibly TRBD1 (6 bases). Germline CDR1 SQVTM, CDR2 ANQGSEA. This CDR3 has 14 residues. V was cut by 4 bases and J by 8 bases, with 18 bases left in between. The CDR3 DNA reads TGCAGCGTTGTAGTCGGTCGGGGGGCTGAGCCCCAGCATTTT. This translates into CSVVVGRGAEPQHF.

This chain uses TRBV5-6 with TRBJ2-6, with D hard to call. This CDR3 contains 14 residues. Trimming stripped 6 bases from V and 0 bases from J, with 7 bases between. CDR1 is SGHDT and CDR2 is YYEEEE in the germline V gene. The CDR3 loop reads CASTRPSGANVLTF. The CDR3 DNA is TGTGCCAGCACCCGCCCCTCTGGGGCCAACGTCCTGACTTTC.

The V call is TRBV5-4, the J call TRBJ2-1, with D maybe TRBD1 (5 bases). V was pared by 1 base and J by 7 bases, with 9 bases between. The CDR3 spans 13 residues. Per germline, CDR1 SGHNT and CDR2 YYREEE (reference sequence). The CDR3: CASSLPRVNEQFF. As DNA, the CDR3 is TGTGCCAGCAGCTTGCCCAGGGTAAATGAGCAGTTCTTC. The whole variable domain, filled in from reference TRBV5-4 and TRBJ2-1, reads ETGVTQSPTHLIKTRGQQVTLRCSSQSGHNTVSWYQQALGQGPQFIFQYYREEENGRGNFPPRFSGLQFPNYSSELNVNALELDDSALYLCASSLPRVNEQFFGPGTRLTVL.